The rows below give T cell receptor beta chains drawn from one sample of a study of radiation and T cells in renal cell carcinoma. Repertoires were generated with immunoSEQ multiplex PCR, while TCRdb's copy carries only in-frame clones and drops some. The sample carries 110,000 to 150,000 clones, around nine tenths recorded once. The starting material was blood, obtained from a patient whose treatment included radiotherapy and nephrectomy. The receptors here all came from a woman between 50 and 59 years old with renal cell carcinoma. Both conserved end residues are part of each CDR3. A D gene is named only where the DNA matches it firmly. Not every row has a clone size; where given, it reads once, few, many or a size class.

v_call: TRBV7-9
d_call: NA
j_call: TRBJ2-7
clone_size: NA
cdr3_nt: TGTGCCAGCAGCTCGCAGGGAGGCGAGCAGTACTTC
cdr3_aa: CASSSQGGEQYF

v_call: TRBV4-1
d_call: NA
j_call: TRBJ2-5
clone_size: NA
cdr3_nt: TGCGCCAGCAGCCACCAGGCGGCAGATCAAGAGACCCAGTACTTC
cdr3_aa: CASSHQAADQETQYF

v_call: TRBV21-1
d_call: NA
j_call: TRBJ1-4
clone_size: NA
cdr3_nt: TGTGCCAGCAGCAAAGAAACGGGTGCAACTAATGAAAAACTGTTTTTT
cdr3_aa: CASSKETGATNEKLFF

v_call: TRBV13
d_call: NA
j_call: TRBJ2-3
clone_size: NA
cdr3_nt: TGTGCCAGCAGCTCAACAGGAGTCGCCACAGATACGCAGTATTTT
cdr3_aa: CASSSTGVATDTQYF

v_call: TRBV5-6
d_call: NA
j_call: TRBJ1-1
clone_size: NA
cdr3_nt: TGTGCCAGCAGCTTAACGGGGGTTCTAATGAACACTGAAGCTTTCTTT
cdr3_aa: CASSLTGVLMNTEAFF

v_call: TRBV6-5
d_call: TRBD1
j_call: TRBJ2-1
clone_size: NA
cdr3_nt: TGTGCCAGCAGTAGTCCCGGGACAGGGAAAAATGAGCAGTTCTTC
cdr3_aa: CASSSPGTGKNEQFF

v_call: TRBV11-1
d_call: NA
j_call: TRBJ1-1
clone_size: NA
cdr3_nt: TGTGCCAGCAGCTTAGGACCGGGGAGGGCCGGCACTGAAGCTTTCTTT
cdr3_aa: CASSLGPGRAGTEAFF

v_call: TRBV7-9
d_call: NA
j_call: TRBJ1-2
clone_size: NA
cdr3_nt: TGTGCCAGCAGCTTAGTGGTTAGCCGGGGGAACTATGGCTACACCTTC
cdr3_aa: CASSLVVSRGNYGYTF

v_call: TRBV29-1
d_call: TRBD2
j_call: TRBJ2-3
clone_size: NA
cdr3_nt: TGCAGCGTGGCTAGCGGGTTTAGCACAGATACGCAGTATTTT
cdr3_aa: CSVASGFSTDTQYF

v_call: TRBV5-4
d_call: TRBD2
j_call: TRBJ2-5
clone_size: NA
cdr3_nt: TGTGCCAGCACCAGACTAGCGGGGGTACCAGAGACCCAGTACTTC
cdr3_aa: CASTRLAGVPETQYF

v_call: TRBV7-7
d_call: NA
j_call: TRBJ1-6
clone_size: NA
cdr3_nt: TGTGCTAGCAGCTCCGATCCACCGGGACCCCTATGGGATTCACCCCTCCACTTT
cdr3_aa: CASSSDPPGPLWDSPLHF

v_call: TRBV2
d_call: NA
j_call: TRBJ1-2
clone_size: few
cdr3_nt: TGTGCCAGCAGAGTACAGGGTTCGGATGGCTACACCTTC
cdr3_aa: CASRVQGSDGYTF

v_call: TRBV6-1
d_call: TRBD1
j_call: TRBJ1-1
clone_size: NA
cdr3_nt: TGTGCCAGCAACCTGGGACAGGGGGGAGCTTTCTTT
cdr3_aa: CASNLGQGGAFF

v_call: TRBV19
d_call: NA
j_call: TRBJ1-5
clone_size: once
cdr3_nt: TGTGCCAGTAGGACCAATGGGGATAGGACGCCCCAGCATTTT
cdr3_aa: CASRTNGDRTPQHF

v_call: TRBV6-5
d_call: NA
j_call: TRBJ1-1
clone_size: NA
cdr3_nt: TGTGCCAGCAGTTTAAGTTCGCCGATCCAGGGAACTGAAGCTTTCTTT
cdr3_aa: CASSLSSPIQGTEAFF

v_call: TRBV11-2
d_call: NA
j_call: TRBJ2-1
clone_size: NA
cdr3_nt: TGTGCCAGCAGCTTGCAGGGGCCCAACAATGAGCAGTTCTTC
cdr3_aa: CASSLQGPNNEQFF

v_call: TRBV7-3
d_call: NA
j_call: TRBJ2-7
clone_size: NA
cdr3_nt: TGTGCCAGCAGCCCCAACCCATACTCCTACGAGCAGTACTTC
cdr3_aa: CASSPNPYSYEQYF

v_call: TRBV20-1
d_call: NA
j_call: TRBJ1-4
clone_size: NA
cdr3_nt: TGCAGTGCTAGTTTGAATGAAAAACTGTTTTTT
cdr3_aa: CSASLNEKLFF

v_call: TRBV2
d_call: TRBD1
j_call: TRBJ2-7
clone_size: NA
cdr3_nt: TGTGCCAGCAGTGAAGCCCTGACAGGGGAAGGAAGGGAGCAGTACTTC
cdr3_aa: CASSEALTGEGREQYF

v_call: TRBV6-1
d_call: NA
j_call: TRBJ2-7
clone_size: NA
cdr3_nt: TGTGCCAGCAGGGGGTTCTATACCTCCTACGAGCAGTACTTC
cdr3_aa: CASRGFYTSYEQYF

v_call: TRBV2
d_call: NA
j_call: TRBJ2-7
clone_size: NA
cdr3_nt: TGTGCCAGCAGTGAAGGCTTGGCCGGGGACTTAACCTACGAGCAGTACTTC
cdr3_aa: CASSEGLAGDLTYEQYF

v_call: TRBV11-2
d_call: NA
j_call: TRBJ2-7
clone_size: NA
cdr3_nt: TGTGCCAGCAGCTTAGACTCCCGGGGGACCGAGCAGTACTTC
cdr3_aa: CASSLDSRGTEQYF

v_call: TRBV6-4
d_call: TRBD1
j_call: TRBJ1-5
clone_size: NA
cdr3_nt: TGTGCCAGCAGTGGACAGGGTGGACAGCCCCAGCATTTT
cdr3_aa: CASSGQGGQPQHF

v_call: TRBV7-2
d_call: NA
j_call: TRBJ2-2
clone_size: NA
cdr3_nt: TGTGCCAGCAGCTTAGTTCAGGGATATAATTCCGGGGAGCTGTTTTTT
cdr3_aa: CASSLVQGYNSGELFF

v_call: TRBV7-3
d_call: TRBD1
j_call: TRBJ1-6
clone_size: NA
cdr3_nt: TGTGCCAGCAGCCTCGGGACAGGGGTTAATTCACCCCTCCACTTT
cdr3_aa: CASSLGTGVNSPLHF

v_call: TRBV6-5
d_call: NA
j_call: TRBJ1-2
clone_size: NA
cdr3_nt: TGTGCCAGCAGTTACGACGGGGCGGCTAACTATGGCTACACCTTC
cdr3_aa: CASSYDGAANYGYTF

v_call: TRBV7-2
d_call: TRBD1
j_call: TRBJ1-1
clone_size: once
cdr3_nt: TGTGCCAGCAGCTTTCAGGGGGCTAACACTGAAGCTTTCTTT
cdr3_aa: CASSFQGANTEAFF

v_call: TRBV7-2
d_call: TRBD1
j_call: TRBJ1-2
clone_size: NA
cdr3_nt: TGTGCCAGCAGCTTACGACAGGGGAGCTATAATGGCTACACCTTC
cdr3_aa: CASSLRQGSYNGYTF

v_call: TRBV14
d_call: TRBD1
j_call: TRBJ2-7
clone_size: NA
cdr3_nt: TGTGCCAGCAGCCAAGACCGGTTGACAGGGACGGAGTCCTACGAGCAGTACTTC
cdr3_aa: CASSQDRLTGTESYEQYF

v_call: TRBV4-3
d_call: NA
j_call: TRBJ1-5
clone_size: NA
cdr3_nt: TGCGCCAGCAGCCAGGCGATGAATCAGCCCCAGCATTTT
cdr3_aa: CASSQAMNQPQHF

v_call: TRBV7-7
d_call: NA
j_call: TRBJ2-2
clone_size: NA
cdr3_nt: TGTGCTAGCAGCACTAGAGGGAGCCCCGGGGAGCTGTTTTTT
cdr3_aa: CASSTRGSPGELFF

v_call: TRBV7-2
d_call: NA
j_call: TRBJ1-4
clone_size: few
cdr3_nt: TGTGCCAGCAGCTTAGTTGGGGGGCCGGATGAAAAACTGTTTTTT
cdr3_aa: CASSLVGGPDEKLFF

v_call: TRBV5-6
d_call: NA
j_call: TRBJ1-1
clone_size: NA
cdr3_nt: TGTGCCAGCAGCAACAGGAATGTGGACACTGAAGCTTTCTTT
cdr3_aa: CASSNRNVDTEAFF

v_call: TRBV5-1
d_call: TRBD2
j_call: TRBJ2-1
clone_size: NA
cdr3_nt: TGCGCCAGCAGCTCGGGACTAGCGGGGGGGCCAAATGAGCAGTTCTTC
cdr3_aa: CASSSGLAGGPNEQFF

v_call: TRBV7-2
d_call: NA
j_call: TRBJ2-5
clone_size: NA
cdr3_nt: TGTGCCTCCAGAGGGGTCGGAGAGACCCAGTACTTC
cdr3_aa: CASRGVGETQYF

v_call: TRBV18
d_call: NA
j_call: TRBJ2-3
clone_size: NA
cdr3_nt: TGTGCCAGCTCACCAGGTCTTCAAGCACCAGATACGCAGTATTTT
cdr3_aa: CASSPGLQAPDTQYF

v_call: TRBV2
d_call: NA
j_call: TRBJ2-2
clone_size: NA
cdr3_nt: TGTGCCAGCAGTGAAGAGTCACGTGCGAACACCGGGGAGCTGTTTTTT
cdr3_aa: CASSEESRANTGELFF

v_call: TRBV15
d_call: NA
j_call: TRBJ2-4
clone_size: NA
cdr3_nt: TGTGCCACCAGCAGAGAACTCGCCCGGGGAGAAAACATTCAGTACTTC
cdr3_aa: CATSRELARGENIQYF

v_call: TRBV11-3
d_call: TRBD1
j_call: TRBJ2-1
clone_size: NA
cdr3_nt: TGTGCCAGCAGCTTAGGCAGGTCGGACAGGACCCATGAGCAGTTCTTC
cdr3_aa: CASSLGRSDRTHEQFF

v_call: TRBV7-9
d_call: TRBD1
j_call: TRBJ2-7
clone_size: NA
cdr3_nt: TGTGCCAGCAGCTTAGCGTTCCAGGGGGCGGATGCCTACGAGCAGTACTTC
cdr3_aa: CASSLAFQGADAYEQYF

v_call: TRBV4-1
d_call: NA
j_call: TRBJ2-2
clone_size: NA
cdr3_nt: TGCGCCAGCAGCCAGCTAGATCTGATTGTGGCCGGGGAGCTGTTTTTT
cdr3_aa: CASSQLDLIVAGELFF

v_call: TRBV2
d_call: TRBD1
j_call: TRBJ1-1
clone_size: few
cdr3_nt: TGTGCCAGCAACCGGGACAGAGACACTGAAGCTTTCTTT
cdr3_aa: CASNRDRDTEAFF

v_call: TRBV9
d_call: NA
j_call: TRBJ2-3
clone_size: NA
cdr3_nt: TGTGCCAGCAGCCCCCGTCAGGACCTGACTAGGAGCACAGATACGCAGTATTTT
cdr3_aa: CASSPRQDLTRSTDTQYF

v_call: TRBV18
d_call: NA
j_call: TRBJ2-5
clone_size: NA
cdr3_nt: TGTGCCAGCTCACCACCTAGCATCCAAGAGACCCAGTACTTC
cdr3_aa: CASSPPSIQETQYF

v_call: TRBV29-1
d_call: TRBD1
j_call: TRBJ2-3
clone_size: once
cdr3_nt: TGCAGCGGTCGAACGTATTCCAGGGACAGGGGGCGAACGCAGTATTTT
cdr3_aa: CSGRTYSRDRGRTQYF

v_call: TRBV4-1
d_call: NA
j_call: TRBJ1-6
clone_size: NA
cdr3_nt: TGCGCCAGCAGCCAAGGACGGACGAATTCACCCCTCCACTTT
cdr3_aa: CASSQGRTNSPLHF

v_call: TRBV6-1
d_call: TRBD1
j_call: TRBJ1-5
clone_size: NA
cdr3_nt: TGTGCCAGCAGTGATAACGACAGGGTTTGGAATCAGCCCCAGCATTTT
cdr3_aa: CASSDNDRVWNQPQHF

v_call: TRBV6-5
d_call: NA
j_call: TRBJ1-6
clone_size: once
cdr3_nt: TGTGCCAGCAGTTACGCGGGGACAAATAATTCACCCCTCCACTTT
cdr3_aa: CASSYAGTNNSPLHF

v_call: TRBV6-6
d_call: NA
j_call: TRBJ1-6
clone_size: NA
cdr3_nt: TGTGCCAGCAGTTACTCTAGACAGGACCTGAATTCACCCCTCCACTTT
cdr3_aa: CASSYSRQDLNSPLHF

v_call: TRBV6-5
d_call: NA
j_call: TRBJ2-7
clone_size: NA
cdr3_nt: TGTGCCAGCAGACCCCCCCATCGAGCCTACGAGCAGTACTTC
cdr3_aa: CASRPPHRAYEQYF

v_call: TRBV19
d_call: NA
j_call: TRBJ2-7
clone_size: NA
cdr3_nt: TGTGCCAGTAGCCACTTAAGGGAGCAGTACTTC
cdr3_aa: CASSHLREQYF

v_call: TRBV6-1
d_call: NA
j_call: TRBJ1-1
clone_size: NA
cdr3_nt: TGTGCCAGCAGTGCTACCGGGACAACCACTGAAGCTTTCTTT
cdr3_aa: CASSATGTTTEAFF

v_call: TRBV9
d_call: TRBD1
j_call: TRBJ2-5
clone_size: NA
cdr3_nt: TGTGCCAGCAGCTTTGGAACAGGGGGCATCGAGACCCAGTACTTC
cdr3_aa: CASSFGTGGIETQYF

v_call: TRBV7-2
d_call: TRBD2
j_call: TRBJ2-1
clone_size: NA
cdr3_nt: TGTGCCAGCAGACCCGTACTAGCGGGGATTCGCAATGAGCAGTTCTTC
cdr3_aa: CASRPVLAGIRNEQFF

v_call: TRBV30
d_call: NA
j_call: TRBJ2-7
clone_size: NA
cdr3_nt: TGTGCCTGGACCCAGGGGGGGGGCTCCTACGAGCAGTACTTC
cdr3_aa: CAWTQGGGSYEQYF

v_call: TRBV19
d_call: NA
j_call: TRBJ2-5
clone_size: NA
cdr3_nt: TGTGCCAGTAGTCCCCGACAGGTTCAAGAGACCCAGTACTTC
cdr3_aa: CASSPRQVQETQYF

v_call: TRBV15
d_call: NA
j_call: TRBJ1-3
clone_size: NA
cdr3_nt: TGTGCCACCACTCTGTGGGGGCGCTCTGGAAACACCATATATTTT
cdr3_aa: CATTLWGRSGNTIYF

v_call: TRBV7-8
d_call: TRBD2
j_call: TRBJ2-1
clone_size: NA
cdr3_nt: TGTGCCAGCAGGCGGGGGGGCCTTGAGAAGAGGGAGTTCTTC
cdr3_aa: CASRRGGLEKREFF

v_call: TRBV11-2
d_call: NA
j_call: TRBJ1-4
clone_size: NA
cdr3_nt: TGTGCCAGCAGCTCCCGGTGGTTTGGATCAACTAATGAAAAACTGTTTTTT
cdr3_aa: CASSSRWFGSTNEKLFF

v_call: TRBV4-1
d_call: NA
j_call: TRBJ1-5
clone_size: NA
cdr3_nt: TGCGCCAGCAGCCAAGAGCTGCACAATCAGCCCCAGCATTTT
cdr3_aa: CASSQELHNQPQHF